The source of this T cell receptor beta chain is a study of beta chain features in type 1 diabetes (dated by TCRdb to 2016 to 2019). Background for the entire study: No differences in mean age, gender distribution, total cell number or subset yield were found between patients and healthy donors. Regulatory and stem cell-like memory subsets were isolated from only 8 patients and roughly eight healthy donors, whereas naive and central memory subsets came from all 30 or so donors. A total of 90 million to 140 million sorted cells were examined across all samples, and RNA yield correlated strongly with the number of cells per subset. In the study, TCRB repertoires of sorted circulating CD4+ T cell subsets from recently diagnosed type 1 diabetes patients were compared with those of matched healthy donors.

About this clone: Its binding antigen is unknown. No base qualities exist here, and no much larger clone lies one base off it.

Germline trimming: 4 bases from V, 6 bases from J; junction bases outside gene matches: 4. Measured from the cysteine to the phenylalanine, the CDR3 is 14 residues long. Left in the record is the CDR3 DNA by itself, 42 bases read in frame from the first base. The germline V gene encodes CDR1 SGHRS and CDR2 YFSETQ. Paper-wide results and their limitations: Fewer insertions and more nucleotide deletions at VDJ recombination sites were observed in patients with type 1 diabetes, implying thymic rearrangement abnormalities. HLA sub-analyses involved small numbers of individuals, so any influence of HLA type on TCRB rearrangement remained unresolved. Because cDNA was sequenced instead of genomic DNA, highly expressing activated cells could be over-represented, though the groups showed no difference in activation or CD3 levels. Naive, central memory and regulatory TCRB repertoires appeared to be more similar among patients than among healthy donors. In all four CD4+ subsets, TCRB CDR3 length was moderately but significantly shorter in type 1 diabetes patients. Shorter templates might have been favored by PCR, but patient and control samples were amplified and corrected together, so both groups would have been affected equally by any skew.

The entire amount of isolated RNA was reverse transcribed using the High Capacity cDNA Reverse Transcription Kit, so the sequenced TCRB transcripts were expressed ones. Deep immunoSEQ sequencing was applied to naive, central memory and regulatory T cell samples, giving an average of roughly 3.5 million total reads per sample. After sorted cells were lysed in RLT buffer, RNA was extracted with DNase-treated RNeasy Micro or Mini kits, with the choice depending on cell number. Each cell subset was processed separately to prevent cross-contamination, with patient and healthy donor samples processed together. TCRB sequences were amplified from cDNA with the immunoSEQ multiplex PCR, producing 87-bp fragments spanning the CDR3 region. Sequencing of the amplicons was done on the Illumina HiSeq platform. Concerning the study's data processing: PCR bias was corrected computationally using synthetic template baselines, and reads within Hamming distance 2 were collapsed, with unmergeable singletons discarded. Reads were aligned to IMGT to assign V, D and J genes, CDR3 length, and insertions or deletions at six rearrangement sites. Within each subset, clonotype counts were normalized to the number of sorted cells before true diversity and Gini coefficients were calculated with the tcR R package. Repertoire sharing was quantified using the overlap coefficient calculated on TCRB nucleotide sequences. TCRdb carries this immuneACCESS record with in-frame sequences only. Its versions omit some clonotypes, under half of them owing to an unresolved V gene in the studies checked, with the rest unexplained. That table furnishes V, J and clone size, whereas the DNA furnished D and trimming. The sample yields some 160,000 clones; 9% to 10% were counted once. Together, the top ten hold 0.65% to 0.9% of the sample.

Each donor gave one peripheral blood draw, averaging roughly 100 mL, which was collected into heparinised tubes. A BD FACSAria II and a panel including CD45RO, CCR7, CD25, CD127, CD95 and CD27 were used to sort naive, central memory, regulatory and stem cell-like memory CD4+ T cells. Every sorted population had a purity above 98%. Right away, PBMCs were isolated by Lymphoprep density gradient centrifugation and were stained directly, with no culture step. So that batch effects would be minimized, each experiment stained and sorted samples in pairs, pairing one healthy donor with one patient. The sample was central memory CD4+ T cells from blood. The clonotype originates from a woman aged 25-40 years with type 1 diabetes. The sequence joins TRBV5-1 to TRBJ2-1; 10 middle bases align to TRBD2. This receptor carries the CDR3 CASSPRTSGNEQFF. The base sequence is TGCGCCAGCAGCCCTCGGACTAGCGGCAATGAGCAGTTCTTC.